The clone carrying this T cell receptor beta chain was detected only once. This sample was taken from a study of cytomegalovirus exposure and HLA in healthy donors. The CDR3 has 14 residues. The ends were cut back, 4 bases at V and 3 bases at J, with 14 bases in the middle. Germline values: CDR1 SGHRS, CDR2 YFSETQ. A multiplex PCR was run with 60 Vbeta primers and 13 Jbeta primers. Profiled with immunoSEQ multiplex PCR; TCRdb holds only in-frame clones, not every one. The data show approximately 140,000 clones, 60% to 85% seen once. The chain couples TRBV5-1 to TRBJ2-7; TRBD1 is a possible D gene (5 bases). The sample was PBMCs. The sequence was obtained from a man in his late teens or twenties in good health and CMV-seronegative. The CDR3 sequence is CASSLARADYEQYF. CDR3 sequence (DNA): TGCGCCAGCAGCCTCGCCAGGGCGGACTACGAGCAGTACTTC.